Sequencing of this TCR beta chain was carried out in a study of T cell changes during pregnancy in multiple sclerosis. Repertoires were generated with immunoSEQ multiplex PCR, while TCRdb's copy carries only in-frame clones and drops some. Counted here are some 70,000 clones, about 90% occurring once; the ten biggest clones make up 0.65% to 1%. This material consisted of peripheral blood, taken in the second trimester of pregnancy. The TCR comes from a female donor with multiple sclerosis, enrolled in a pregnancy study.

This CDR3 is CASSYGGETQYF. In DNA form, the CDR3 reads TGTGCCAGCAGTTACGGGGGGGAGACCCAGTACTTC. The chain combines TRBV6-6 with TRBJ2-5; a weak D match, TRBD2 (6 bases). There are 12 residues in the CDR3. Trimming removed 2 bases at V and 5 bases at J, with 6 bases between. Germline CDR1 is MNHNY and CDR2 is SVGAGI (reference sequence).